This TCR beta chain was documented in a study of T cells after posttransplantation cyclophosphamide. The related graft donor's blood sample was taken on the day of bone marrow donation. Whole-study findings and limits: Donor-recipient repertoire similarity was low at 1-2 months, rising over year one. Recipient CMV seropositivity and CMV reactivation strongly tracked TRB clonality. Blood and skin or GI T cell repertoires showed limited TRB overlap.

This CDR3 region has 13 residues. Germline V gives CDR1 SEHNR, CDR2 FQNEAQ (reference sequence). Deletions cut 3 bases from V and 4 bases from J, with 4 bases between. Produced via immunoSEQ multiplex PCR; TCRdb's table is partial and in-frame only. The sample yields some 27,000 clones, roughly 90% seen once. Concerning this clone itself: The antigen remains unidentified.

This TCR was recovered from a man in his fifties or sixties. This rearrangement joins TRBV7-9 to TRBJ2-6; D remains unclear. Specimen: PBMCs. The CDR3 loop reads CASSFSGANVLTF. DNA for the CDR3: TGTGCCAGCAGCTTCTCGGGGGCCAACGTCCTGACTTTC.